The clone carrying this T cell receptor beta chain was seen a few times. This record comes from a study of regulatory T cells in long-lasting Graves disease. Germline assignment: CDR1 MNHEY and CDR2 SVGEGT. The V segment lost 5 bases and the J segment 0 bases; nucleotides outside the gene matches: 7. CDR3 length equals 15 residues. Sample time point: newly diagnosed GD, antithyroid drugs for less than 3 months. After RNA was extracted from PBMCs, the TCR library was made from it. Researchers made TCR beta libraries by using iRepertoire HTBI primers and running Arm-PCR on CDR3 regions. In the original analysis: 60 to 65 TRBV and about 14 TRBJ segments were identified across samples. From the multiplex PCR reads, TCRdb called clonotypes with MiXCR, one entry per CDR3 protein. TCRdb assigned the V and J calls; the authors' analysis was not used. The sample lists about 520,000 distinct CDR3 sequences; 12% were seen once.

The data were also submitted as part of a second study, on T cells in Graves' hyperthyroidism and ophthalmopathy. That paper notes: Most thyroid-expanded clonotypes above 0.001 were also found in blood.

Sequences were derived from peripheral blood mononuclear cells (PBMCs), sampled at new diagnosis, from a patient treated with antithyroid drugs. The clonotype was recovered from a woman in her twenties or thirties with Graves disease. V and J are TRBV6-2 or TRBV6-3 and TRBJ2-7; 7 nucleotides agree with TRBD2. The CDR3 reads CASSGSRDYSYEQYF. CDR3 bases: TGTGCCAGCAGTGGGTCCCGGGACTACTCCTACGAGCAGTACTTC.